This record looks at one T cell receptor (beta chain) sequence and its context. Antigen unknown. The data are from a study of cytomegalovirus exposure and HLA in healthy donors. Nominally healthy donors were sampled, though unrecorded immune exposures were likely. The CDR3 runs 14 residues. From germline, CDR1 is MNHEY and CDR2 SMNVEV (reference sequence). V was pared by 7 bases and J by 6 bases, with 9 bases of the junction left unmatched. The study's findings and limits: Links to common viral pathogens appeared, in a later analysis, for several of the most significant clusters. With further analysis later on, most CMV-associated TCR beta chains appeared HLA-restricted. The study recorded around 160 TCR beta chains that were cytomegalovirus-associated.

A multiplex PCR was run with 60 Vbeta primers and 13 Jbeta primers. Sequencing was performed with immunoSEQ multiplex PCR; in TCRdb, only in-frame clones are kept and a portion is missing. The table has 60,000 or so clones, over 55% seen once. The chain is built from TRBV27 and TRBJ2-7, with 10 bases lining up with TRBD1. Sequences were obtained from PBMCs. The clonotype was recovered from a man in his forties in good health and CMV-seropositive. The CDR3 sequence is CASTLTGGLGEQYF. The DNA of the CDR3 is TGTGCCAGCACCCTGACAGGGGGCTTAGGCGAGCAGTACTTC.